This TCR beta chain was documented in a study of persistence of HIV-infected CD4 T cells. Overall study context: A median of 8 years of suppressive ART preceded sampling.

Notes on this clone: Its target is not known.

Sequencing used immunoSEQ version 4 in survey mode. Sequencing was performed with immunoSEQ multiplex PCR; in TCRdb, only in-frame clones are kept and a portion is missing. The sample contains approximately 65,000 clones, over 60% of which appear only once. Overlapping HIV-1 Gag 15-mer peptides at 0.8 to 1 ug per peptide per mL were used. CD40L-negative CD69-negative CD45RO-high memory CD4+ T cells were sorted as populations depleted of antigen-responding cells. Findings and caveats of the study: CMV- and Gag-responding cells had lower TCRbeta richness than CD3/CD28-responding cells. Within sorted populations, more oligoclonal TCRs accompanied more oligoclonal proviruses. Rare CMV-responding cells carrying HIV-1 proviruses were not analyzed separately for TCR.

The sequencing here drew on CD4+ T cells sorted from PBMCs after approximately 20-hour stimulation, taken from a patient who received antiretroviral therapy. This receptor was identified in an adult man with HIV who was CMV-seropositive.

CDR3 sequence (DNA): TGTGCCAGCAGCTTTGGACAGGGAACCTTTAGCAATCAGCCCCAGCATTTT. Translated, it gives CASSFGQGTFSNQPQHF. The genes are TRBV7-8 and TRBJ1-5, with TRBD1 matching 8 bases. J lost 0 bases, V lost 3 bases, and 7 bases had no gene match. The germline CDR1 and CDR2 sequences are SGHVS and FQNEAQ. CDR3 length equals 17 residues.